This TCR beta chain originates from a study of shared clonotypes between healthy human individuals. Using immunoSEQ multiplex PCR, the repertoire was profiled, and TCRdb retains in-frame clones only, with some absent. Of 2 million to 2.5 million clones in the sample, around 90% were seen once. The V end was cut by 0 bases, the J end by 0 bases, with 16 bases between. The length of the CDR3 is 18 residues. Looked up from germline, CDR1 is SGHRS and CDR2 is YFSETQ. Donors comprised healthy HIV-negative adults lacking recent acute infections or vaccinations. On this clone: The antigen is not known. The sample contains more than one DNA sequence encoding this CDR3.

Broader study findings: Sequencing depth was expected to affect clonotype sharing among donors. A reduction in generation probabilities was seen for non-shared clonotypes relative to those shared by all four donors. Compared with memory subsets, naive subsets generally had larger estimated richness.

Input material: naive CD4+ T cells from PBMCs. Subset given: CD45RA+ positively selected. V is TRBV5-1 and J is TRBJ1-3; possibly TRBD1 for D (6 bases). This clonotype originated in a man younger than 35 in good health. Some clones in this sample may be carry-over from other donors' samples. The CDR3 sequence: CASSLGAGAPFSGNTIYF. The CDR3 bases are TGCGCCAGCAGCTTGGGGGCAGGGGCTCCTTTCTCTGGAAACACCATATATTTT.